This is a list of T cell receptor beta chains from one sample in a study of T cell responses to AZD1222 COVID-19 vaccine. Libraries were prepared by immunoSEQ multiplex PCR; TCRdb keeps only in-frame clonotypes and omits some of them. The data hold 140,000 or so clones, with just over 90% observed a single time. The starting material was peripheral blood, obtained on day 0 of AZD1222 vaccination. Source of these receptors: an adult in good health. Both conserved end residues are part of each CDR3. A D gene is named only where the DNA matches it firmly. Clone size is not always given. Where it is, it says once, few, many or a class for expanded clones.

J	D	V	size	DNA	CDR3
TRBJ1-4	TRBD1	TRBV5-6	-	TGTGCCAGCAGCTTGTTGGGACAGGGGCTTGAAAAACTGTTTTTT	CASSLLGQGLEKLFF
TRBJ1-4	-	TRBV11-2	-	TGTGCCAGCAGCTTAGAATTTACAACTAATGAAAAACTGTTTTTT	CASSLEFTTNEKLFF
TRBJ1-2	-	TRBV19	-	TGTGCCAGTCGCCGAGACAGGTTAAATCCGGATGGCTACACCTTC	CASRRDRLNPDGYTF
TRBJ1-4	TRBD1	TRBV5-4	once	TGTGCCAGCAGTTATACAGGGGGTCGGGAAAAACTGTTTTTT	CASSYTGGREKLFF
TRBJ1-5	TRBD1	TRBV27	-	TGTGCCAGCAGTTCCTTAGGACAGGGGTTTGGCAATCAGCCCCAGCATTTT	CASSSLGQGFGNQPQHF
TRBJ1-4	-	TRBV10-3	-	TGTGCCATCAGTGAGACAGATGAAAAACTGTTTTTT	CAISETDEKLFF
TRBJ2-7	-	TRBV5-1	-	TGCGCCAGCAGCCCCCCCGGCGGGGGCAGCTACGAGCAGTACTTC	CASSPPGGGSYEQYF
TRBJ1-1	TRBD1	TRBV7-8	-	TGTGCCAGCAGCTTTAGGGGGGGACAGTATATGAACACTGAAGCTTTCTTT	CASSFRGGQYMNTEAFF
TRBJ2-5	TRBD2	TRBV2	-	TGTGCCAGCACCAGGACTAGCGGGGGACGAGAGACCCAGTACTTC	CASTRTSGGRETQYF
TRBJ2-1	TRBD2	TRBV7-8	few	TGTGCCAGCAGGCGTAAGCGGGGGGTCTCCTACAATGAGCAGTTCTTC	CASRRKRGVSYNEQFF
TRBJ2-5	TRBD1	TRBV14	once	TGTGCCAGCAGCCAGGTGGATTTACTACAGGGGGCGCGTAAGACCCAGTACTTC	CASSQVDLLQGARKTQYF
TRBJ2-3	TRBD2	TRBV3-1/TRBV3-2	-	TGTGCCAGCAGCCAAGAGGTAGCGGGGGCTAGCACAGATACGCAGTATTTT	CASSQEVAGASTDTQYF
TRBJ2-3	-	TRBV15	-	TGTGCCACCAGCAGAGATCGACAGGTACCTGATACGCAGTATTTT	CATSRDRQVPDTQYF
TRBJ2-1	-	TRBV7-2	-	TGTGCCAGCAGCTCGGACACTTGGAGTGAGCAGTTCTTC	CASSSDTWSEQFF
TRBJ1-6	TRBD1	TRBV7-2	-	TGTGCCAGCAGCTTAGGACAGGGCACTTCACCCCTCCACTTT	CASSLGQGTSPLHF
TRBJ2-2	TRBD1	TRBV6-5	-	TGTGCCAGCAGTTACTCTACAGGGGGCACCGGGGAGCTGTTTTTT	CASSYSTGGTGELFF
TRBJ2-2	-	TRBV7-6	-	TGTGCCAGCAGTACCGACAGAAACACCGGGGAGCTGTTTTTT	CASSTDRNTGELFF
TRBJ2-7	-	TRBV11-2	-	TGTGCCAGCAGCTTAGTAAGACTGCAAATTGGACCCTACGAGCAGTACTTC	CASSLVRLQIGPYEQYF
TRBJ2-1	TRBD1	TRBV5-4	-	TGTGCCAGCAGCTTTGACAGGGGAACCTACAATGAGCAGTTCTTC	CASSFDRGTYNEQFF
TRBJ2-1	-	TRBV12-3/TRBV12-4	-	TGTGCCAGCAGTTTATGGGCTAATGAGCAGTTCTTC	CASSLWANEQFF
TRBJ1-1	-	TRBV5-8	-	TGTGCCAGCAGCTTGAACCTGGGCACTGAAGCTTTCTTT	CASSLNLGTEAFF
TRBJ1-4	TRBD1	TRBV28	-	TGTGCCAGCAGTTCGACAGGGTTTAATGAAAAACTGTTTTTT	CASSSTGFNEKLFF
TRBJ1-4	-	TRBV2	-	TGTGCCAGCGTCGCATCTGGGGGGGGAAATGAAAAACTGTTTTTT	CASVASGGGNEKLFF
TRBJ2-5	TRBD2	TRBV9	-	TGTGCCAGCAGCGTAGGGCGGGGGGGCCAAGAGACCCAGTACTTC	CASSVGRGGQETQYF
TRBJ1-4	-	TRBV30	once	TGTGCCTGGGGCTTTGTGGGCGCAACTAATGAAAAACTGTTTTTT	CAWGFVGATNEKLFF
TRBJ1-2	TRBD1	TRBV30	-	TGTGCCTGGAGTCCTCCACCGACAGGGATCTATGGCTACACCTTC	CAWSPPPTGIYGYTF
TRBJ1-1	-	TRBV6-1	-	TGTGCCAGCAGTGACCTTGGGCAGCTGAACACTGAAGCTTTCTTT	CASSDLGQLNTEAFF
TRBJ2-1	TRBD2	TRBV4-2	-	TGTGCCAGCAGCCCTACAGTCGGCGGGGGGCGAGGTGAGCAGTTCTTC	CASSPTVGGGRGEQFF
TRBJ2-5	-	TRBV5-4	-	TGTGCCAGCAGCTTGGCCGGCCCAGAGACCCAGTACTTC	CASSLAGPETQYF
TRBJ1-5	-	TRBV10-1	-	TGCGCCAGCGTGGTGTTTTTGGGGGCGGAATACAATCAGCCCCAGCATTTT	CASVVFLGAEYNQPQHF
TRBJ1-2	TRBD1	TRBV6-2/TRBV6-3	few	TGTGCCAGCAGTTTCCGGACAGGCCGTAACTATGGCTACACCTTC	CASSFRTGRNYGYTF
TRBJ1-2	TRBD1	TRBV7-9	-	TGTGCCAGCAGCCCGTGGACAGGGGGGGACTACACCTTC	CASSPWTGGDYTF
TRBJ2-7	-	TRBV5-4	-	TGTGCCAGCAGCTTAGGGGCCGCCTACGAGCAGTACTTC	CASSLGAAYEQYF
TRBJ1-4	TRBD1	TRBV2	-	TGTGCCAGCACGACAGGGGTCGATGAAAAACTGTTTTTT	CASTTGVDEKLFF
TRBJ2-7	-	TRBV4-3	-	TGCGCCAGCAGCCAGGGACGCAGGGGTTCCTACGAGCAGTACTTC	CASSQGRRGSYEQYF
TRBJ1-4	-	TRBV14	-	TGTGCCAGCAGCCAAGCGGGAGGAAGACCTAATGAAAAACTGTTTTTT	CASSQAGGRPNEKLFF
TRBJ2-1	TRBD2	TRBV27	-	TGTGCCAGCAGTTTGAGGACTAGCGGGGCGTTCGATGAGCAGTTCTTC	CASSLRTSGAFDEQFF
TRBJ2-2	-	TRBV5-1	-	TGCGCCAGCAGCCCCGATGGCCAAAACACCGGGGAGCTGTTTTTT	CASSPDGQNTGELFF
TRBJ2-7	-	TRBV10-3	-	TGTGCCATCACCGCTAGACAGGACAGCTACGAGCAGTACTTC	CAITARQDSYEQYF
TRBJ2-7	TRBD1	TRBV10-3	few	TGTGCCATCAGGCCCGTATGGGACAGGGAATACGAGCAGTACTTC	CAIRPVWDREYEQYF
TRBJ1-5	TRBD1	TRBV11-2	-	TGTGCCAGCAGCCCCGGACAGGGGGCGGTTCAGCCCCAGCATTTT	CASSPGQGAVQPQHF
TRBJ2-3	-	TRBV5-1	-	TGCGCCAGCAGCCGACTCCAATCGAACACAGATACGCAGTATTTT	CASSRLQSNTDTQYF
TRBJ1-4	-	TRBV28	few	TGTGCCAGCAGTCCACCCCCAGGTGGAAAACTGTTTTTT	CASSPPPGGKLFF
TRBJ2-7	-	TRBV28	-	TGTGCCAGCAGCGGAGGGACGGGAGACTTCTCCTACGAGCAGTACTTC	CASSGGTGDFSYEQYF
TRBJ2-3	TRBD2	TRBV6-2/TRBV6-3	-	TGTGCCAGCAGTTACTCCACTAGCGGGGGGAGCACAGATACGCAGTATTTT	CASSYSTSGGSTDTQYF
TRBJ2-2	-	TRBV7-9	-	TGTGCCAGCAGTCCCCGGTCGAGCCCGGGGGAGCTGTTTTTT	CASSPRSSPGELFF
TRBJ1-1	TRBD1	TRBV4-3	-	TGCGCCAGCAGCCAAGATCGGAACAGGGGAGGCCTGGGCGCTGAAGCTTTCTTT	CASSQDRNRGGLGAEAFF
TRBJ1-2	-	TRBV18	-	TGTGCCAGCTCACCAGGAGCCAGGGAGAGCTATGGCTACACCTTC	CASSPGARESYGYTF
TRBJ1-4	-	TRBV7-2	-	TGTGCCAGCAGCTTAGCCGGGTACGGTGAAAAACTGTTTTTT	CASSLAGYGEKLFF
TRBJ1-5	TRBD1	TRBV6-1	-	TGTGCCAGCAGTCCCCATCGGGACAGGGGACAGCCCCAGCATTTT	CASSPHRDRGQPQHF
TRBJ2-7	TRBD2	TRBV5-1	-	TGCGCCAGCAGCCCGGGGGGGAAAGGCTACGAGCAGTACTTC	CASSPGGKGYEQYF
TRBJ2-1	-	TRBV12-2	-	TGTGCAAGTCGCTTAGTGTGGCCCCCTCGGGACAATGAGCAGTTCTTC	CASRLVWPPRDNEQFF
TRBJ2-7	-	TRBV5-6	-	TGTGCCAGCAGGTCCGGGAGCTCCTACGAGCAGTACTTC	CASRSGSSYEQYF